This TCR beta chain came from a study of neoadjuvant anti-PD-1 for oral cavity cancer. Overall study context: Non-progressing patients received a fourth nivolumab dose near day 43, then surgery on days 50-56. Study results and caveats: After neoadjuvant nivolumab, PBMC T cell clonality was significantly higher in non-responders than responders. TCR analyses covered only a few patients per response group.

This clone occurred once. What it binds is unknown. Data came from immunoSEQ multiplex PCR; TCRdb stores just in-frame clones and leaves some out. The table lists approximately 83,000 clones, about 84% of them singletons. The CDR3 spans 17 residues. Germline V gene lookup returns CDR1 KGHSH and CDR2 LQKENI. V lost 0 bases and J lost 5, with 16 bases in between. PBMCs were not maintained or expanded in culture before analysis. V and J are TRBV18 and TRBJ2-2; D could derive from TRBD1 or TRBD2 (6 bases each). The sequences come from PBMCs, collected before nivolumab (anti-PD-1) treatment. The source of this sequence is a person aged 35-79 years with oral cavity squamous cell carcinoma. CDR3 coding DNA: TGTGCCAGCTCACCACCTGTCGGGGGCCTACGGACCGGGGAGCTGTTTTTT. Translation: CASSPPVGGLRTGELFF.